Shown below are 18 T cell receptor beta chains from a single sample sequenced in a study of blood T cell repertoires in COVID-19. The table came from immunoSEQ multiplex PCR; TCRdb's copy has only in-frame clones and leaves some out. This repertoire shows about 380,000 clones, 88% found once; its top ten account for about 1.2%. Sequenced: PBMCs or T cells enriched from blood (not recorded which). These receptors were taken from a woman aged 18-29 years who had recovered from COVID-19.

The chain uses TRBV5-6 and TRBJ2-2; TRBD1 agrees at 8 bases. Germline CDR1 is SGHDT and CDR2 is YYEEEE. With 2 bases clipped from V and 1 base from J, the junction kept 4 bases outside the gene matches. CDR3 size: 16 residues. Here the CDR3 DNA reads TGTGCCAGCAGCTTCTCGGGACAGGTGAACACCGGGGAGCTGTTTTTT. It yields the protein CASSFSGQVNTGELFF.

The CDR3 loop reads CASSNPANTGELFF. The CDR3 nucleotides read TGCGCCAGCAGTAATCCGGCGAACACCGGGGAGCTGTTTTTT. This sequence joins TRBV5-1 and TRBJ2-2, with D hard to call. This CDR3 has 14 amino acids. The V end lost 5 bases, the J end lost 0 bases, and 8 bases lay between the germline ends. Germline CDR1 reads SGHRS; CDR2 reads YFSETQ.

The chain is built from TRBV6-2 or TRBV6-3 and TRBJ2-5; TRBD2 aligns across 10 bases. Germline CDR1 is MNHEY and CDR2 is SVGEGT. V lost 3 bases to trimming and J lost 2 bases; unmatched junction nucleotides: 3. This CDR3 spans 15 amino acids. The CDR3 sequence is CASSYVAGGQETQYF. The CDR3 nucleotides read TGTGCCAGCAGTTATGTAGCGGGGGGTCAAGAGACCCAGTACTTC.

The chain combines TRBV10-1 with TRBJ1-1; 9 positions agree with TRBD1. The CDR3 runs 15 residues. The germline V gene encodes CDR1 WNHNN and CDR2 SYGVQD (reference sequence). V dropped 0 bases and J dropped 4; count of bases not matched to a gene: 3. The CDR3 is CASSESDRGFTEAFF. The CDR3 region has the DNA TGCGCCAGCAGTGAGTCCGACAGGGGGTTCACTGAAGCTTTCTTT.

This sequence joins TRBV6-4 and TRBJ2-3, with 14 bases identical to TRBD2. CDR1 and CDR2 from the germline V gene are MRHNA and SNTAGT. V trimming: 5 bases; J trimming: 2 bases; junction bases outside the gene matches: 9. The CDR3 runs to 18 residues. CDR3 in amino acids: CASSPGTSGGSHTDTQYF. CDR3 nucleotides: TGTGCCAGCAGTCCCGGGACTAGCGGGGGATCGCACACAGATACGCAGTATTTT.

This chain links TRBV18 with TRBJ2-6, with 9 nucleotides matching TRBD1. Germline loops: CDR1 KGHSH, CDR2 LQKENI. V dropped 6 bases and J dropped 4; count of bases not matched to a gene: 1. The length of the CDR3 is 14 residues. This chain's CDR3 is CASSDRGGANVLTF. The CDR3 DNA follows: TGTGCCAGCTCCGACAGGGGGGGGGCCAACGTCCTGACTTTC.

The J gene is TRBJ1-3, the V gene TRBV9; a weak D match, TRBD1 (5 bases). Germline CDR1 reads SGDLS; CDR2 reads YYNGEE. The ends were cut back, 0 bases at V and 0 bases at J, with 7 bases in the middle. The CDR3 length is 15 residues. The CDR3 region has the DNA TGTGCCAGCAGCGTAGGGGACTTCTCTGGAAACACCATATATTTT. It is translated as CASSVGDFSGNTIYF.

The CDR3 region has the DNA TGTGCCAGCAGAAGCACGGGGGAGGATACGCAGTATTTT. Translating it yields CASRSTGEDTQYF. This chain links TRBV7-3 with TRBJ2-3; TRBD2 might be the D (6 bases). CDR3 size: 13 residues. V was pared by 6 bases and J by 6 bases, with 13 bases between. Germline loops: CDR1 SGHTA, CDR2 FQGTGA.

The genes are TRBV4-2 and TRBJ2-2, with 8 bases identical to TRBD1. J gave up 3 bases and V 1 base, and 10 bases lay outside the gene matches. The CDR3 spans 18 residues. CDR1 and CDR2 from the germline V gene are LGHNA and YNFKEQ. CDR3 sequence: CASSQVDREIGDTGELFF. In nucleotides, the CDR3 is TGTGCCAGCAGCCAAGTGGACAGGGAAATAGGTGACACCGGGGAGCTGTTTTTT.

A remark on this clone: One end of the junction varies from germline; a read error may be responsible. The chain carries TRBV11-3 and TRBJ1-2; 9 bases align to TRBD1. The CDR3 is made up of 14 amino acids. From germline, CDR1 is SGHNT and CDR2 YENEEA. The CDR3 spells CASSFGGTGKGLHF. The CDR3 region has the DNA TGTGCCAGCAGCTTTGGAGGGACAGGGAAGGGCTTGCACTTC.

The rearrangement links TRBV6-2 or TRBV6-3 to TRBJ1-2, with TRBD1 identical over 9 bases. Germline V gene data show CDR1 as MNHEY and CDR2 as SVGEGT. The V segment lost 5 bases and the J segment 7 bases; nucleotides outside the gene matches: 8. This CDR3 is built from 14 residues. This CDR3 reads CASSGQGPGSGYTF. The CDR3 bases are TGTGCCAGCAGTGGACAGGGGCCGGGGAGTGGCTACACCTTC.

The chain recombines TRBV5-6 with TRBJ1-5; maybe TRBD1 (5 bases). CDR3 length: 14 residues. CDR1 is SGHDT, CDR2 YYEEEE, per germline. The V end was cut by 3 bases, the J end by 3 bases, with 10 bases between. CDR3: CASSSQGYNQPQHF. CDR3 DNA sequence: TGTGCCAGCAGCTCCCAGGGTTACAATCAGCCCCAGCATTTT.

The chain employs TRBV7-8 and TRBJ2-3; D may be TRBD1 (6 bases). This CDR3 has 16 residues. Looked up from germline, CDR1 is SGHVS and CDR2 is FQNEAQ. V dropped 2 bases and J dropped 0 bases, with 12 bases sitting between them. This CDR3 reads CASSLLDSTSTDTQYF. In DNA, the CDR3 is TGTGCCAGCAGCTTACTGGACAGTACTAGCACAGATACGCAGTATTTT.

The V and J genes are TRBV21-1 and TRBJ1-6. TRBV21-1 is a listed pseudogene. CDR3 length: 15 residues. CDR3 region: CADNWRVTGNSPLHF. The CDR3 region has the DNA TGTGCCGACAATTGGAGGGTCACGGGAAATTCACCCCTCCACTTT.

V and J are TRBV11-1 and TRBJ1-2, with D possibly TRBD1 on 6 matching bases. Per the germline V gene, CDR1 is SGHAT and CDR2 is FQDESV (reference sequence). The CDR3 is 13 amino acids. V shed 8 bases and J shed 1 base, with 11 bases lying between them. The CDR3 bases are TGTGCCAGCCGGGACACACTTAACTATGGCTACACCTTC. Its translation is CASRDTLNYGYTF.

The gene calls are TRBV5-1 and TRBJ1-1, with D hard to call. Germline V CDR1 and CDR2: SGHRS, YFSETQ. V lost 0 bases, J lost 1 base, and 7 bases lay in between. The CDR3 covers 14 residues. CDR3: CASSLETGNTEAFF. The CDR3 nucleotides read TGCGCCAGCAGCTTGGAGACGGGGAACACTGAAGCTTTCTTT.

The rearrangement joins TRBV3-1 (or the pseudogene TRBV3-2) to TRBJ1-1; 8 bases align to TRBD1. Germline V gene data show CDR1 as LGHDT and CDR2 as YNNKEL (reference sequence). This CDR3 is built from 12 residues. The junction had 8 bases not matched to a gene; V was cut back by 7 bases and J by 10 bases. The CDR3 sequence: CASKGQGTGAFF. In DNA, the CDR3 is TGTGCCAGCAAAGGACAGGGCACAGGAGCTTTCTTT.

The CDR3: CASTGQRVSTGELFF. In DNA, the CDR3 is TGTGCCAGTACCGGACAGCGTGTCTCCACCGGGGAGCTGTTTTTT. The V call is TRBV19, the J call TRBJ2-2; D is possibly TRBD1 (6 bases). This CDR3 comprises 15 residues. Germline CDR1 and CDR2: LNHDA and SQIVND (reference sequence). The ends were cut back, 7 bases at V and 4 bases at J, with 16 bases in the middle.